This T cell receptor (beta chain) was identified in a study of CXCR3-negative and CXCR3-positive naive CD8 T cells. General study points: Naive CXCR3-positive cells had TRB CDR3s more hydrophobic than those of CXCR3-negative naive cells. For the naive subsets, surface CD5 was similar, and TCR strength was inferred from TRB CDR3 properties.

Of note for this clonotype: The target antigen is unknown.

Through 5' RACE with UMI labels, the TRB cDNA libraries were prepared. Reanalyzing the 5' RACE reads, TCRdb keeps one entry per CDR3 protein, without DNA. The repertoire table contains several thousand distinct CDR3 sequences. CDR1 is SGHRS, CDR2 YFSETQ, per germline. CDR3 length: 14 residues. The sorter processed each CD8+ T cell subset in triplicate at 280,000 or so cells apiece. Within the CD8+ T cell compartment, naive cells were CD45RO-CCR7+CD27+CD95-. V usage is TRBV5-1 and J usage is TRBJ2-7; TCRdb reports TRBD2, a call that lacks DNA to check it against. The sequence was collected from a human donor in good health. Some clones in this sample may be carry-over from other donors' samples. Sequenced material: naive CXCR3+ CD8+ T cells from blood. Subset: CD45RO-CCR7+CD27+CD95- naive CD8+ T cells expressing CXCR3 (TNR3+). CDR3: CASSLATSGLEQYF.